This T cell receptor beta chain was profiled in a study of blood T cell repertoires in COVID-19. Overall study: Specimens from acute and convalescent COVID-19 originated in the United States, Italy and Spain.

This clone showed up just once. The protocol was immunoSEQ multiplex PCR, while the TCRdb copy is restricted to in-frame clones and leaves out a portion. Among about 170,000 clones, 84% were seen once, and the ten largest hold roughly 8%. Sequenced input: peripheral blood. The source of this sequence is a middle-aged man who had recovered from COVID-19.

CDR3 protein: CASSPRLAGEQYF. As DNA, the CDR3 is TGTGCCAGCTCACCGCGACTAGCGGGCGAGCAGTACTTC. J is TRBJ2-7 and V is TRBV18; TRBD2 matches at 10 bases. CDR1 and CDR2 (germline): KGHSH, LQKENI. V was pared by 3 bases and J by 6 bases, with 2 bases of the junction left unmatched. The CDR3 runs 13 residues.